This TCR beta chain is from a study of blood T cell repertoires in COVID-19. Germline V gives CDR1 SQVTM, CDR2 ANQGSEA. V was clipped by 2 bases and J by 11 bases, with 21 bases between them. This CDR3 comprises 14 residues. Repertoires were generated with immunoSEQ multiplex PCR, while TCRdb's copy carries only in-frame clones and drops some. Of under 80,000 clones listed, around 84% are singletons. The TCR comes from a man between 65 and 85 years old with acute or convalescent COVID-19. The chain recombines TRBV29-1 with TRBJ1-1; D call uncertain. Sequencing input: peripheral blood. CDR3 protein: CSVEHEGWVLGAFF. The CDR3 DNA reads TGCAGCGTTGAACACGAGGGCTGGGTTTTGGGTGCTTTCTTT.